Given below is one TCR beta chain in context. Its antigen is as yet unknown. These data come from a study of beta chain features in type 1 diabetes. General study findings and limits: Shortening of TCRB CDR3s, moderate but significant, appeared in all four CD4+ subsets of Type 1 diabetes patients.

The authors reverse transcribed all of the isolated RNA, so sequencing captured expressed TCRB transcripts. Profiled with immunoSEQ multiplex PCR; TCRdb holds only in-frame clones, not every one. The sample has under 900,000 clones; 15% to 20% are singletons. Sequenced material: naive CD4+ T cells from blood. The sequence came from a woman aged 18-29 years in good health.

The CDR3 region has the DNA TGCGCCAGCAGCCAAGAGTGGTCGGGAGGGAGCCAGTTCTTC. Amino acid sequence: CASSQEWSGGSQFF. This chain uses TRBV4-3 with TRBJ2-1, with 8 bases that match TRBD2. Trimming took 0 bases from V and 13 from J; bases not matched to a gene: 8. The CDR3 runs 14 residues. From germline, CDR1 is LGHNA and CDR2 YSLEER.